The source of this T cell receptor (beta chain) is a study of response to subunit inactivated influenza vaccine. Per the germline V gene, CDR1 is KGHSH and CDR2 is LQKENI. With 4 bases removed from V and 0 bases from J, the gap between germline ends came to 12 bases. The CDR3 totals 15 residues. Via MiXCR, TCRdb re-called the RT-PCR reads, giving one row per CDR3 protein. The data contain hundreds of thousands of distinct CDR3 sequences, about 12% of them singletons. The sequenced sample was PBMCs from blood, obtained on the day of vaccination. This sequence was found in a man in his fifties who received an inactivated influenza vaccine. The chain is built from TRBV18 and TRBJ1-1; D is perhaps TRBD1 (6 bases). The CDR3: CASSRNREMNTEAFF. CDR3 bases: TGTGCCAGCTCACGGAACAGGGAGATGAACACTGAAGCTTTCTTT.